Shown below are 8 T cell receptor beta chains from a single sample sequenced in a study of blood T cells in healthy people across ages. Together with a sample-barcoded 5' primer, a J-beta primer mix was included in a second PCR lasting about 6 to 11 cycles. Each CDR3 protein gets one entry after TCRdb re-called the 5' RACE reads with MiXCR. The sample consists of about 1.8 million distinct CDR3 sequences, approximately 50% of them appearing once. The sequencing sample was made of blood. The receptors here all came from a woman between 40 and 50 years old in good health.

This clonotype was seen only a few times. The gene calls are TRBV29-1 and TRBJ1-5; 7 bases fit TRBD1. The CDR3 length is 13 residues. The germline V gene encodes CDR1 SQVTM and CDR2 ANQGSEA. Trimming took 6 bases from V and 4 from J; bases not matched to a gene: 6. The CDR3 DNA follows: TGCAGCGTGGGGAGGGGGCTAAATCAGCCCCAGCATTTT. This translates into CSVGRGLNQPQHF.

This sequence joins TRBV24-1 and TRBJ2-1; D is undetermined. The CDR3 loop spans 16 amino acids. The germline V and J ends were trimmed by 3 bases and 0 bases, with 11 bases remaining between them. Germline V gene sequence: CDR1 KGHDR, CDR2 SFDVKD. The DNA for the CDR3 is TGTGCCACCAGTGATCAACAGACCTCCTCCTACAATGAGCAGTTCTTC. It yields the protein CATSDQQTSSYNEQFF.

J is TRBJ2-3 and V is TRBV27, with 9 bases aligning to TRBD2. The V segment lost 6 bases and the J segment 2 bases; nucleotides outside the gene matches: 6. This CDR3 spans 15 amino acids. CDR1 and CDR2 (germline): MNHEY, SMNVEV (reference sequence). In DNA, the CDR3 is TGTGCCAGCAGAGGTGGCGGGGGGGCCACAGATACGCAGTATTTT. Encoded protein: CASRGGGGATDTQYF.

This sequence joins TRBV15 and TRBJ2-1; possible D gene TRBD2, 5 bases. CDR1 and CDR2 from the germline V gene are LNHNV and YYDKDF (reference sequence). The CDR3 consists of 17 residues. V lost 1 base and J 2 bases, leaving 15 bases between the germline ends. The CDR3 here is CATSRGSEVSPYNEQFF. The CDR3 DNA follows: TGTGCCACCAGCAGAGGTAGCGAGGTTTCCCCCTACAATGAGCAGTTCTTC.

This clonotype was observed a handful of times. V and J are TRBV9 and TRBJ2-3; D is ambiguous. Germline V gene sequence: CDR1 SGDLS, CDR2 YYNGEE. The CDR3 consists of 14 residues. The ends were cut back, 4 bases at V and 2 bases at J, with 11 bases in the middle. The CDR3 spells CASSSDPTTDTQYF. DNA of the CDR3: TGTGCCAGCAGCTCCGACCCAACCACAGATACGCAGTATTTT. The complete variable domain, with remaining parts taken from reference TRBV9 and TRBJ2-3, reads DSGVTQTPKHLITATGQRVTLRCSPRSGDLSVYWYQQSLDQGLQFLIQYYNGEERAKGNILERFSAQQFPDLHSELNLSSLELGDSALYFCASSSDPTTDTQYFGPGTRLTVL.

The chain has TRBV29-1 and TRBJ2-1, with a tentative D call TRBD1 (6 bases). The germline V and J ends were trimmed by 4 bases and 4 bases, with 17 bases remaining between them. The CDR3 extends over 15 amino acids. Germline V gene sequence: CDR1 SQVTM, CDR2 ANQGSEA. The CDR3 coding sequence is TGCAGCGTTGGCGTGCTGGGGGCGAGGTACAATGAGCAGTTCTTC. As protein: CSVGVLGARYNEQFF.

Many counts were recorded for this clonotype. An end of the junction differs from the germline gene, which may be a read error. This rearrangement joins TRBV3-1 to TRBJ2-5, with D unclear. Germline CDR1 LGHDT, CDR2 YNNKEL (reference sequence). The CDR3 loop spans 12 amino acids. The CDR3: CASSQLGETQYF. The DNA for the CDR3 is TGCGCCAGCAGCCAGCTGGGGGAGACCCAGTACTTC.

This clonotype was picked up one time. A read error may account for a junction end that differs from germline. The chain combines TRBV5-1 with TRBJ2-1; D perhaps matches TRBD2 (6 bases). The CDR3 consists of 13 residues. Germline CDR1 reads SGHRS; CDR2 reads YFSETQ. The CDR3 loop reads CASSMDYNNEQFF. CDR3 nucleotide sequence: TGTGCCAGCAGCATGGACTATAACAATGAGCAGTTCTTC.